A selection of T cell receptor beta chains follows, all from one sample in a study of blood T cell repertoires in COVID-19. Produced via immunoSEQ multiplex PCR; TCRdb's table is partial and in-frame only. The table records more than 65,000 clones, 75% to 85% of them present only once. The specimen was peripheral blood. These receptors all come from a woman aged 50 to 65 with acute or convalescent COVID-19. Each CDR3 is given with its conserved first and last residue. D genes are given only for firm matches. Clone sizes are given selectively: once, few, many, or a class where the clone is expanded.

NA | TRBJ2-3 | TRBV5-1 | TRBD2 | TGCGCCAGCAAACTAGCGGGGGAGACAGATACGCAGTATTTT | CASKLAGETDTQYF
NA | TRBJ2-1 | TRBV7-6 | NA | TGTGCCAGCAGCTTACTAGCTCAATCCTACAATGAGCAGTTCTTC | CASSLLAQSYNEQFF
NA | TRBJ1-1 | TRBV5-4 | NA | TGTGCCAGCAGCTTGATCTCAGGTGAAGCTTTCTTT | CASSLISGEAFF
NA | TRBJ1-2 | TRBV5-1 | TRBD1 | TGCGCCAGCAGCTTCAGACAGGGGGAAAGCTATGGCTACACCTTC | CASSFRQGESYGYTF
once | TRBJ2-7 | TRBV27 | TRBD2 | TGTGCCAGCAGGGGACTAGCGGGAGGGCCCCACGAGCAGTACTTC | CASRGLAGGPHEQYF
once | TRBJ1-4 | TRBV4-1 | NA | TGCGCCAGCAGCCCGATGGGGGGTTATAATGAAAAACTGTTTTTT | CASSPMGGYNEKLFF
NA | TRBJ2-1 | TRBV7-9 | TRBD2 | TGTGCCAGCAGCTTTAGCGGGGGGGCGGGTCACAATGAGCAGTTCTTC | CASSFSGGAGHNEQFF
NA | TRBJ1-2 | TRBV28 | TRBD1 | TGTGCCAGCAGAAGGCCCGGGACAGGGAAGGATGGCTACACCTTC | CASRRPGTGKDGYTF
NA | TRBJ1-3 | TRBV4-3 | NA | TGCGCCAGCAGCCGCACGCCAGGCTTAGGTGGAAACACCATATATTTT | CASSRTPGLGGNTIYF
NA | TRBJ2-7 | TRBV7-8 | NA | TGTGCCAGCAAGCCTGACCGAAGGGGGAACAACGAGCAGTACTTC | CASKPDRRGNNEQYF
NA | TRBJ2-2 | TRBV24-1 | NA | TGTGCCACCAGTGATGTGTTGGTCAGCACCGGGGAGCTGTTTTTT | CATSDVLVSTGELFF
NA | TRBJ2-3 | TRBV20-1 | TRBD2 | TGCAGTGCTAGTCGGGCTAGCGGGAGCTCAGATACGCAGTATTTT | CSASRASGSSDTQYF
NA | TRBJ2-7 | TRBV4-2 | NA | TGTGCCAGCAGCCAAGCCCACGAGACCGGGATGGCTTGGTGGTACGAGCAGTACTTC | CASSQAHETGMAWWYEQYF
once | TRBJ1-3 | TRBV30 | NA | TGTGCCTGGAGTAGGACAGATGGAAACACCATATATTTT | CAWSRTDGNTIYF
NA | TRBJ2-7 | TRBV6-5 | NA | TGTGCCAGCGGGGCCTATCTTGAGTACTTC | CASGAYLEYF
NA | TRBJ1-2 | TRBV20-1 | NA | TGCAGTGCTAGGGTCAGGGCTGGCTACACCTTC | CSARVRAGYTF
NA | TRBJ2-1 | TRBV9 | NA | TGTGCCAGCACCCCGTTGGCATCCTACAATGAGCAGTTCTTC | CASTPLASYNEQFF
few | TRBJ1-2 | TRBV27 | NA | TGTGCCACCATGGGGGCGGGTAACTATGGCTACACCTTC | CATMGAGNYGYTF
NA | TRBJ2-1 | TRBV7-9 | TRBD2 | TGTGCCAGCAGCCCAGGACTAGCGGGAGGGAGCTCCTACAATGAGCAGTTCTTC | CASSPGLAGGSSYNEQFF
NA | TRBJ1-2 | TRBV4-1 | NA | TGCGCCAGCAGCCAAGCCCGGGACAAAGATAACTATGGCTACACCTTC | CASSQARDKDNYGYTF
NA | TRBJ2-3 | TRBV9 | TRBD1 | TGTGCCAGCAGCTCAGAGGGGGCGCTCAGAGATACGCAGTATTTT | CASSSEGALRDTQYF
NA | TRBJ1-2 | TRBV9 | NA | TGTGCCAGCAGCACCGGGACTGGCTTTGTTCTTCAGGGCTACACCTTC | CASSTGTGFVLQGYTF
NA | TRBJ2-7 | TRBV29-1 | TRBD1 | TGCAGCGTAAGGGACAGTTCCTACGAGCAGTACTTC | CSVRDSSYEQYF
NA | TRBJ2-3 | TRBV29-1 | NA | TGCAGCGCCCTATCCGGCGGCGGACTACACACAGATACGCAGTATTTT | CSALSGGGLHTDTQYF
NA | TRBJ2-2 | TRBV4-3 | NA | TGCGCCAGCAGCCAAGACTCGAGGGTAGGGCAGGCGACCGGGGAGCTGTTTTTT | CASSQDSRVGQATGELFF
few | TRBJ1-2 | TRBV3-1/TRBV3-2 | TRBD1 | TGTGCCAGCAGGGACAGGGCCCTTAACTATGGCTACACCTTC | CASRDRALNYGYTF
NA | TRBJ2-5 | TRBV9 | NA | TGTGCCAGCAGTGAAAATGTAGTCCCGGTGGAGACCCAGTACTTC | CASSENVVPVETQYF
NA | TRBJ2-7 | TRBV5-6 | TRBD1 | TGTGCCAGCAGGGCCTCGACAGGGCACGAGCAGTACTTC | CASRASTGHEQYF
once | TRBJ2-4 | TRBV11-3 | TRBD2 | TGTGCCAGCAGCCGGGGGGGGCAGCCCGTTCAGTACTTC | CASSRGGQPVQYF
NA | TRBJ2-5 | TRBV19 | TRBD1 | TGTGCCAGTAGCCCCGGCCGGGACAGAGGAAAGACCCAGTACTTC | CASSPGRDRGKTQYF
NA | TRBJ1-1 | TRBV11-2 | NA | TGTGCCAGCAGCTTATACGGGGTGAACACTGAAGCTTTCTTT | CASSLYGVNTEAFF
NA | TRBJ2-3 | TRBV9 | NA | TGTGCCAGCAGCGTAGCGGGGATCTCAGATACGCAGTATTTT | CASSVAGISDTQYF